The rows below give T cell receptor beta chains drawn from one sample of a study of blood T cell repertoires in COVID-19. Assay: immunoSEQ multiplex PCR; the TCRdb copy retains only in-frame clones and omits some. Among some 160,000 clones listed, 65% to 85% were seen once. Sequencing was carried out using peripheral blood. The receptors derive from an older woman who had recovered from COVID-19. Each CDR3 is given without its conserved first and last residue. D genes are given only for firm matches. Size is omitted from some rows. Given values are once, few, many or a class for expanded clones.

few,TRBV7-2,TRBD2,TRBJ2-7,ASSFSGTSSYEQY
few,TRBV7-9,TRBD1,TRBJ1-6,ASSRGTGAEPLH
few,TRBV7-3,TRBD1,TRBJ1-1,ASSPAQGASTEAF
-,TRBV5-1,-,TRBJ1-1,ASSLSAGINTEAF
-,TRBV5-4,-,TRBJ1-2,ASSPTGTTPGYT
-,TRBV5-1,-,TRBJ2-6,ASTRGGGPRSGANVLT
-,TRBV5-1,TRBD2,TRBJ2-3,ASSLGASGSTDTQY
-,TRBV27,-,TRBJ1-2,ASSLGGAPNYGYT
-,TRBV27,TRBD2,TRBJ2-7,ASSKLAGGPYSYEQY
-,TRBV19,TRBD1,TRBJ2-7,ASSMDRYGGEQY
-,TRBV18,TRBD2,TRBJ2-1,ASSPRTRGDEQF
few,TRBV11-2,-,TRBJ1-6,ASGGSSYNSPLH
once,TRBV28,TRBD2,TRBJ2-1,ASSLGTSVNEQF
-,TRBV20-1,-,TRBJ2-1,SARTSNEQF
-,TRBV10-1,-,TRBJ2-1,ASPNRGSGSEGYNEQF
few,TRBV18,-,TRBJ1-1,ASSATGGYYTEAF
-,TRBV7-3,-,TRBJ2-2,ASSLTRTTLNTGELF
-,TRBV30,TRBD1,TRBJ2-4,AWTLGQGYIQY
-,TRBV29-1,-,TRBJ2-7,SVAGGRAYEQY
-,TRBV4-1,TRBD2,TRBJ2-2,ASKIAGLQRLPPTGELF
once,TRBV15,-,TRBJ1-4,ATSSREGKLF
-,TRBV2,-,TRBJ1-5,ASGTQLNQPQH
-,TRBV5-8,-,TRBJ1-5,ASSRAVLRKGSNQPQH
-,TRBV20-1,-,TRBJ1-2,SASAGGQRYGYT
-,TRBV20-1,TRBD1,TRBJ2-7,SARGQAESYEQY
once,TRBV5-1,-,TRBJ2-1,ASSLEGGGMNEQF
-,TRBV7-3,-,TRBJ1-6,ASSLGSSYNSPLH
-,TRBV7-3,-,TRBJ1-2,ASSLAQGGGYT
-,TRBV21-1,-,TRBJ2-2,ASNATDRGNTGELF
-,TRBV9,TRBD2,TRBJ2-5,ASSAPSGGAVETQY
-,TRBV12-3/TRBV12-4,TRBD2,TRBJ2-7,ASSGLASYEQY
-,TRBV6-5,TRBD1,TRBJ1-1,ASSGDRTGGEAF
-,TRBV18,-,TRBJ2-5,ASSPRETQY
once,TRBV6-1,TRBD2,TRBJ2-5,ASSEWGGQETQY
once,TRBV6-6,TRBD2,TRBJ2-2,ASSYVSGRAGGELF
-,TRBV9,-,TRBJ2-6,ASSGRIQAGANVLT
-,TRBV24-1,TRBD1,TRBJ2-7,ATSDQRQGSSYEQY
-,TRBV27,TRBD1,TRBJ1-1,ASSKGQGLNTEAF
-,TRBV29-1,-,TRBJ1-2,SVATDRLYGYT
-,TRBV4-3,-,TRBJ2-1,ASSQDGGTYNEQF
-,TRBV3-1/TRBV3-2,-,TRBJ1-3,ASSQHGQRNTIY
-,TRBV5-4,-,TRBJ2-7,ASSFPSGGTYEQY
-,TRBV11-2,TRBD1,TRBJ2-3,ASSLRDRQY